Following are 32 T cell receptor beta chains from one sample sequenced in a study of tumor-infiltrating lymphocytes in primary liver carcinoma. A primer matching the constant region was used to make TCR beta cDNA from approximately 0.45 ug of total RNA. For TCR beta, libraries were produced by three nested multiplex PCR rounds using slightly modified ARM-PCR. Both of the initial two PCR rounds ran for roughly 11 cycles and employed TRBV1-TRBV30 forward primers alongside a C-beta reverse primer. TCRdb itself ran the multiplex PCR reads through MiXCR, one entry per CDR3 protein. The sample carries roughly 78,000 distinct CDR3 sequences, about 64% recorded once. Unsorted bulk tissue, roughly 20-34 mg of it, served as the source for co-extraction of RNA and DNA. The sample consisted of liver tumor tissue from sampling region 4. The subset: tumor region T4, right-lateral pole. All receptors derive from a woman in her sixties or seventies with primary liver carcinoma and hepatitis B virus infection.

This clonotype was found many times. This CDR3 reads CASRPRGGILYEQYF. In DNA form, the CDR3 reads TGCGCCAGCAGACCCCGTGGGGGCATTCTGTACGAGCAGTACTTC. V usage is TRBV10-2 and J usage is TRBJ2-7; maybe TRBD1 (6 bases). The germline V gene has CDR1 WSHSY and CDR2 SAAADI. Trimming pared 6 bases from V and 4 bases from J, leaving 19 bases between. The CDR3 is 15 amino acids.

This clonotype was seen more than once but under ten times. Just one base apart from a much larger clone, this may be a read error. The chain uses TRBV10-2 and TRBJ2-1; D uncertain. CDR3 length: 12 residues. V lost 6 bases, J lost 8 bases, and 11 bases lay in between. Germline assignment: CDR1 WSHSY and CDR2 SAAADI. CDR3 loop: CASSQAEDEQFF. CDR3 bases: TGCGCCAGCAGCCAAGCTGAGGATGAGCAGTTCTTC.

On this clonotype itself: The junction does not match germline at one end; this may be a read error. The CDR3 is CATSYPRIGGGEQFF. As DNA, the CDR3 is TGTGCCACCAGTTATCCGAGGATAGGGGGCGGTGAGCAGTTCTTC. The chain combines TRBV6-5 with TRBJ2-1; 7 bases match TRBD1. CDR3 length equals 15 residues. From germline, CDR1 is MNHEY and CDR2 SVGAGI.

A word on this clonotype: A read error may explain this, as a much larger clone is one base away. CDR3 coding DNA: TGTACCAGCAGCGGGGGACAGGGAGGCTATGGCTACACCTTC. Amino acid sequence: CTSSGGQGGYGYTF. This chain links TRBV4-2 with TRBJ1-2, with 9 bases lining up with TRBD1. This CDR3 comprises 14 residues. Germline CDR1 reads LGHNA; CDR2 reads YNFKEQ.

The CDR3 loop is CASSQVSVGYLDQFF. The CDR3 nucleotides are TGCGCCAGCAGCCAAGTTTCGGTAGGGTACCTTGACCAGTTCTTC. The genes are TRBV4-1 and TRBJ2-1; D gene uncertain. V dropped 1 base and J dropped 13 bases, with 20 bases sitting between them. Germline assignment: CDR1 MGHRA and CDR2 YSYEKL. This CDR3 is built from 15 residues.

The chain employs TRBV11-2 and TRBJ2-1, with 9 bases fitting TRBD1. Per germline, CDR1 SGHAT and CDR2 FQNNGV. The CDR3 sequence is 17 residues long. CDR3 amino acids: CVCSLTHGQGYRAEQFF. The CDR3 DNA sequence: TGTGTCTGCAGCTTAACCCACGGACAGGGGTACAGGGCTGAGCAGTTCTTC.

As for this clonotype: The final CDR3 position lacks the conserved phenylalanine or tryptophan, pointing to a likely read error. The chain couples TRBV6-1 to TRBJ1-5, with D hard to call. CDR3 length: 13 amino acids. V lost 4 bases and J 5 bases, leaving 9 bases between the germline ends. The germline V gene has CDR1 MNHNS and CDR2 SASEGT. The CDR3 spells CASSGMYDQPQHS. In DNA form, the CDR3 reads TGTGCCAGCAGTGGAATGTACGATCAGCCCCAGCATTCT.

There are many counts of this clonotype. This chain connects TRBV28 to TRBJ1-2; D gene uncertain. Germline loops: CDR1 MDHEN, CDR2 SYDVKM. The CDR3 runs to 16 residues. The V end lost 4 bases, the J end lost 3 bases, and 18 bases lay between the germline ends. DNA for the CDR3: TGTGCCAGCAGTTCCCCCGCGGAGGCCGCCTACTATGGCTACACCTTC. This gives the protein CASSSPAEAAYYGYTF.

Comments on this clonotype: With a much larger clone just one base away, this may be a read error. The CDR3 nucleotides read TGTGCCGGCAGCCAAGAAAGGGGCGGTCAAGAGACCCAGTACTTC. Translating gives CAGSQERGGQETQYF. The chain carries TRBV4-2 and TRBJ2-5, with a tentative D call TRBD1 (5 bases). There are 15 residues in the CDR3. Germline assignment: CDR1 LGHNA and CDR2 YNFKEQ.

A remark on this clonotype: The junction departs from germline at one end; a sequencing error may be responsible. The CDR3 loop reads CASSPAGLAPYEHYF. In DNA, the CDR3 is TGTGCCAGCAGCCCAGCAGGACTAGCCCCTTACGAGCATTACTTC. V gene TRBV7-2 combines with J gene TRBJ2-7; the match to TRBD2 covers 8 bases. Germline V gives CDR1 SGHTA, CDR2 FQGNSA. The CDR3 has 15 residues.

A note on this clonotype: No conserved phenylalanine or tryptophan is present at the end of the CDR3, so a read error is the likely explanation. The chain carries TRBV29-1 and TRBJ2-1; perhaps TRBD2 as D (7 bases). The CDR3 contains 14 residues. Trimming left V 4 bases short and J 9 bases short, with 19 bases between. Germline V gene sequence: CDR1 SQVTM, CDR2 ANQGSEA. Here the CDR3 reads CSVAGGQHCSEQFS. CDR3 DNA sequence: TGCAGCGTTGCGGGGGGACAACATTGCAGTGAGCAGTTCTCC.

Only a few counts were recorded for this clonotype. DNA for the CDR3: TGCAGTGCTAGGGGACGCAGACAGGGAGAACGTTGGCGTGGAGTAGGCACAGATACGCAGTATTTT. The encoded protein is CSARGRRQGERWRGVGTDTQYF. The gene calls are TRBV20-1 and TRBJ2-3, with 7 bases lining up with TRBD1. With 3 bases clipped from V and 1 base from J, the junction kept 28 bases outside the gene matches. Germline values: CDR1 DFQATT, CDR2 SNEGSKA (reference sequence). The CDR3 spans 22 residues.

This clonotype was picked up a small number of times. This chain links TRBV20-1 with TRBJ2-1; 8 nucleotides line up with TRBD2. This CDR3 has 15 residues. Germline V CDR1 and CDR2: DFQATT, SNEGSKA (reference sequence). V gave up 6 bases and J gave up 5 bases; unmatched junction bases: 12. In DNA, the CDR3 is TGCAGTGCCCCCCGATATAGCGGGAATGACAATGAGCAGTTCTTC. Protein product: CSAPRYSGNDNEQFF.

Notes on this clonotype: At one end the junction does not follow the germline gene, possibly because of a read error. This chain connects TRBV12-3 or TRBV12-4 to TRBJ2-1; 7 nucleotides agree with TRBD2. This CDR3 spans 18 amino acids. CDR3: CASSFGTIGITEYKEQFF. The CDR3 coding sequence is TGTGCCAGCAGCTTCGGGACTATCGGGATTACTGAGTACAAGGAGCAGTTCTTC.

As to this clonotype: This clone may be a read error of a much larger clone one base away. The rearrangement uses TRBV5-1 and TRBJ2-7; 7 bases are a match to TRBD2. This CDR3 contains 14 residues. CDR1 SGHRS and CDR2 YFSETQ come from the germline V gene. J lost 9 bases, V lost 7 bases, and 16 bases had no gene match. The DNA of the CDR3 is TGCGCCAGCGGCACCGGGACTACCGTAATGGGGCAGTACTTC. Its protein is CASGTGTTVMGQYF.

On this clonotype: One end of the junction fails to match germline, which may point to a read error. The rearrangement uses TRBV12-3 or TRBV12-4 and TRBJ2-1; D gene uncertain. CDR3 size: 13 residues. The CDR3 region has the DNA TGTGTCAGCAGCTCCGACAAGCACAATGAGCAGTTCTTC. It is translated as CVSSSDKHNEQFF.

J is TRBJ2-2 and V is TRBV19; 8 nucleotides match TRBD2. The germline gives CDR1 LNHDA, CDR2 SQIVND (reference sequence). With 11 bases clipped from V and 4 bases from J, the junction kept 3 bases outside the gene matches. The CDR3 contains 12 residues. CDR3 in DNA: TGTGCCGCGGGGGGCTTCACCGGGGAGCTGTTTTTT. Translation gives CAAGGFTGELFF.

This clonotype appeared once. The junction shows a germline mismatch at one end, possibly a read error. The gene calls are TRBV7-8 and TRBJ2-2, with 7 bases lining up with TRBD1. Germline V lookup: CDR1 SGHVS, CDR2 FQNEAQ. The CDR3 contains 14 residues. DNA for the CDR3: TGTACCAGCAGCCCCACACAGGGGATCGGGGAGCTGTTTTTT. Its translation: CTSSPTQGIGELFF.

This clonotype showed up many times. The rearrangement joins TRBV28 to TRBJ1-1; the D gene is possibly TRBD1 (5 bases). The germline V gene encodes CDR1 MDHEN and CDR2 SYDVKM. V gave up 3 bases and J gave up 3 bases, with 5 bases separating them. The CDR3 consists of 12 residues. In DNA, the CDR3 is TGTGCCAGCAGTTTGGGGCACACTGAAGCTTTCTTT. Translation: CASSLGHTEAFF.

On this clonotype itself: One end of the junction is discordant with germline, which a read error may explain. The chain couples TRBV12-3 or TRBV12-4 to TRBJ1-5; D possibly corresponds to TRBD1 (5 bases). This CDR3 is built from 14 residues. For the CDR3, the DNA is TGTGCCAGCAGGACCGTGACAGATAATCAGCCCCAACATTTT. Translating gives CASRTVTDNQPQHF.

This sequence joins TRBV12-3 or TRBV12-4 and TRBJ1-2; D might be TRBD1 (6 bases). Trimming took 5 bases from V and 8 from J, leaving 30 bases between them. The CDR3 has 18 amino acids. The CDR3 sequence is CASSVRGGRPTSNVGYTF. In DNA, the CDR3 is TGTGCCAGCAGTGTAAGGGGGGGGCGCCCCACAAGTAACGTAGGCTACACCTTC.

With regard to this clonotype: Sequence at one end of the junction differs from germline and may be a read error. This chain joins TRBV11-2 and TRBJ2-1; D may be TRBD2 (5 bases). CDR3 length: 16 amino acids. Germline V gives CDR1 SGHAT, CDR2 FQNNGV. For the CDR3, the DNA is TGTGCCAGCAGCCGACTAAACCCCGAGGTTGCCCTTGAGCATTTCTTC. Protein: CASSRLNPEVALEHFF.

Worth noting for this clonotype: The junction departs from germline at one end; a sequencing error may be responsible. The J gene is TRBJ2-7, the V gene TRBV5-1; D could derive from TRBD1 or TRBD2 (5 bases each). CDR3 size: 14 residues. Per germline, CDR1 SGHRS and CDR2 YFSETQ. The CDR3 bases are TGCGTCAGCAGCTTGGCCGGGGCCTCCTACGAGCAGTACTTC. This codes for CVSSLAGASYEQYF.

About this clonotype itself: One end of the junction varies from germline; a read error may be responsible. The V call is TRBV4-2, the J call TRBJ2-1, with 7 bases identical to TRBD2. The CDR3 has 18 amino acids. Germline V CDR1 and CDR2: LGHNA, YNFKEQ. As DNA, the CDR3 is TGTGCCAGCAGCCAACAGGGCCGGGGGACTATTCCATACAATGAGCTGTTCTTC. Amino acid sequence: CASSQQGRGTIPYNELFF.

Of note for this clonotype: One end of the junction fails to match germline, which may point to a read error. The chain combines TRBV29-1 with TRBJ2-1; 8 bases map to TRBD1. The CDR3 contains 13 residues. Per the germline V gene, CDR1 is SQVTM and CDR2 is ANQGSEA. The DNA of the CDR3 is TGCAGCCTTGAGGGGGACAGGAACAATAAGCAGTTCTTC. Protein: CSLEGDRNNKQFF.

Turning to this clonotype: Relative to the germline gene, one junction end is altered; a read error may explain this. This sequence joins TRBV12-3 or TRBV12-4 and TRBJ2-7, with unresolved D. This CDR3 spans 13 amino acids. The CDR3 loop reads CASSSTSSYEKYF. CDR3 nucleotides: TGTGCCAGCTCTAGTACATCAAGCTACGAGAAGTACTTT.

As for this clonotype: The CDR3 carries no conserved terminal phenylalanine or tryptophan, so it likely arises from a read error. The DNA is left out, because the CDR3 cannot be placed on it with certainty; the CDR3 is given as TCRdb lists it. V and J are TRBV12-3 or TRBV12-4 and TRBJ2-3; the table's D call of TRBD2 was not tested on the DNA. The CDR3 totals 16 residues, both ends included. The CDR3 is CASSDVGPGRAFTPYS.

This chain connects TRBV5-5 to TRBJ2-2; TRBD1 agrees at 7 bases. The V and J ends lost 9 bases and 5 bases, in that order; junction bases with no gene match: 13. This CDR3 is 15 amino acids long. Germline V lookup: CDR1 SGHKS, CDR2 YYEKEE (reference sequence). This chain's CDR3 is CAKSPSTGFTGELFF. The CDR3 DNA sequence: TGTGCCAAGAGCCCGTCGACAGGGTTTACCGGGGAGCTGTTTTTT.

This clonotype was picked up one time. The V gene is TRBV11-1, the J gene TRBJ2-2; no clear D. CDR1 and CDR2 from the germline V gene are SGHAT and FQDESV (reference sequence). CDR3 length: 14 residues. Deletions cut 10 bases from V and 7 bases from J, with 19 bases between. CDR3 DNA: TGTGCCAACAGACCGAACCTTGACATCGGGGAGCTGTTTTTT. It is translated as CANRPNLDIGELFF.

Of note for this clonotype: The germline gene is not matched at one end of the junction; a read error may be the cause. The chain employs TRBV29-1 and TRBJ2-7; 7 bases fit TRBD1. CDR3 length equals 14 residues. Germline V gene lookup returns CDR1 SQVTM and CDR2 ANQGSEA. CDR3 in DNA: TGCGGCGTTGAACTGACAGGGATCCCCTACGACCAGTACTTC. Encoded protein: CGVELTGIPYDQYF.

About this clonotype itself: One end of the junction varies from germline; a read error may be responsible. The chain links TRBV4-2 to TRBJ2-1; maybe TRBD2 (6 bases). The CDR3 is 15 residues long. Germline CDR1 reads LGHNA; CDR2 reads YNFKEQ. The CDR3 reads CVSSQDSSGYNEQFF. The CDR3 DNA is TGTGTCAGCAGCCAAGATTCCAGCGGGTACAATGAGCAGTTCTTC.

Concerning this clonotype: One junction end disagrees with the germline gene, perhaps due to a read error. V and J are TRBV11-2 and TRBJ1-2; the match to TRBD1 covers 8 bases. Per the germline V gene, CDR1 is SGHAT and CDR2 is FQNNGV. CDR3 length: 14 amino acids. CDR3 nucleotides: TGTGCCAGCAGCTTAGTGGGACAGGTCTATGGTTACACCTTC. This codes for CASSLVGQVYGYTF.